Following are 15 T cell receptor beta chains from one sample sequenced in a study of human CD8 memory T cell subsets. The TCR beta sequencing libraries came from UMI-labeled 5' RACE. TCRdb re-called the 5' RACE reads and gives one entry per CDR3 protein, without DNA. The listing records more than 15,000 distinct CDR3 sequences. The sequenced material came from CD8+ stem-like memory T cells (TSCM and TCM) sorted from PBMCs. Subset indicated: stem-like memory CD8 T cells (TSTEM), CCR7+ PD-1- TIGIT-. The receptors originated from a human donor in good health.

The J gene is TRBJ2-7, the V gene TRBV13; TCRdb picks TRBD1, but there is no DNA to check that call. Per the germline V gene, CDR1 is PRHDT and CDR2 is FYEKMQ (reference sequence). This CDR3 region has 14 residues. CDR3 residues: CASSPRGSHYEQYF. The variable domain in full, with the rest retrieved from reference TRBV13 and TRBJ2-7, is AAGVIQSPRHLIKEKRETATLKCYPIPRHDTVYWYQQGPGQDPQFLISFYEKMQSDKGSIPDRFSAQQFSDYHSELNMSSLELGDSALYFCASSPRGSHYEQYFGPGTRLTVT.

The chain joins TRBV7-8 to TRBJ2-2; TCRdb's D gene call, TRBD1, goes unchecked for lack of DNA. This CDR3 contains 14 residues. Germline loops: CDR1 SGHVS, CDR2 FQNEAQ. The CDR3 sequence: CASSSLRGTGELFF.

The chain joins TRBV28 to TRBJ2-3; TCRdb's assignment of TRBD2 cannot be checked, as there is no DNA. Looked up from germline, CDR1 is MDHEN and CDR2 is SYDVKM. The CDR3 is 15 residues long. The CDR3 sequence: CASSFIAGGTDTQYF.

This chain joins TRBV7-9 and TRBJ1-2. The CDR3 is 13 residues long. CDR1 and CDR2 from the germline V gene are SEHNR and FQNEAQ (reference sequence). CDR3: CASSLEAEYGYTF.

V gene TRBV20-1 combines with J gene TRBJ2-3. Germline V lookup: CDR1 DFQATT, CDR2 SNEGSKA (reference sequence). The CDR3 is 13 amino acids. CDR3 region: CSARSLETDTQYF.

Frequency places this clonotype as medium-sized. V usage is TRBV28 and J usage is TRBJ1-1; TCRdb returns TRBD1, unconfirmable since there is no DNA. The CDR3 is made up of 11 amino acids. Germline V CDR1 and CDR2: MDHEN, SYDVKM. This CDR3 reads CASSLRDEAFF.

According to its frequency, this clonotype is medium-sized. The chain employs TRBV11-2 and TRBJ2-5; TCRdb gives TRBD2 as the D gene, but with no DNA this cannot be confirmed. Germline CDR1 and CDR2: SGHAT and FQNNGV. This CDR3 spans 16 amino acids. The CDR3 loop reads CASSLASGAFQETQYF.

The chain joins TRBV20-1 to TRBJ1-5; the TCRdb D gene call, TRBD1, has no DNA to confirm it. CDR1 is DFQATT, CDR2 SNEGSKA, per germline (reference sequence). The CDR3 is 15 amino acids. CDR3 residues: CSAGAGWVTNQPQHF.

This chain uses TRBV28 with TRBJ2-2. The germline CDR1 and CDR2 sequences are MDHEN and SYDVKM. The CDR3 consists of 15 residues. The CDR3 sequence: CASSPPGPTAGELFF.

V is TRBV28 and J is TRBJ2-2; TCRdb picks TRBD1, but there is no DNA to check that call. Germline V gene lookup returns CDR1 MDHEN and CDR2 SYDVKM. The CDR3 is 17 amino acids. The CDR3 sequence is CASSPGLGAANTGELFF.

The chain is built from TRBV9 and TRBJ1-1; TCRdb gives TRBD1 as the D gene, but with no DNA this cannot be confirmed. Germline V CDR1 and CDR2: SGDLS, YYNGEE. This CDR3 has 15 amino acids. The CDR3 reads CASSPDGGRNTEAFF. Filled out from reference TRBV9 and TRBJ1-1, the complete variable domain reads DSGVTQTPKHLITATGQRVTLRCSPRSGDLSVYWYQQSLDQGLQFLIQYYNGEERAKGNILERFSAQQFPDLHSELNLSSLELGDSALYFCASSPDGGRNTEAFFGQGTRLTVV.

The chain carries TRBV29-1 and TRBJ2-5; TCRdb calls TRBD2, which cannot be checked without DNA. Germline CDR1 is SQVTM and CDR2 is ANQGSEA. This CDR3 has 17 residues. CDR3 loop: CSVEDSGARGWGETQYF. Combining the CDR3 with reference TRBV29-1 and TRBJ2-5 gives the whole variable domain SAVISQKPSRDICQRGTSLTIQCQVDSQVTMMFWYRQQPGQSLTLIATANQGSEATYESGFVIDKFPISRPNLTFSTLTVSNMSPEDSSIYLCSVEDSGARGWGETQYFGPGTRLLVL.

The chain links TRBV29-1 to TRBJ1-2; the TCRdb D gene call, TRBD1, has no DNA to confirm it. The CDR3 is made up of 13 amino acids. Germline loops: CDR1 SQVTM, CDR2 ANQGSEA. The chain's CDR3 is CSVPGTVGGGYTF.

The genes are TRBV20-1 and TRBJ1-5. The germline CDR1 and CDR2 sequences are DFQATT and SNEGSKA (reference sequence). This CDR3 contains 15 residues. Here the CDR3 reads CSARDFQGINQPQHF.

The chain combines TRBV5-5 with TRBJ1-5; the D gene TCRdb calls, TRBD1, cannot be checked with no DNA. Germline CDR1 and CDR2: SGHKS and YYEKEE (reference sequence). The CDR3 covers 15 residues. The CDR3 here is CASSGGGAEYQPQHF. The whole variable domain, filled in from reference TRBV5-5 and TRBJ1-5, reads DAGVTQSPTHLIKTRGQQVTLRCSPISGHKSVSWYQQVLGQGPQFIFQYYEKEERGRGNFPDRFSARQFPNYSSELNVNALLLGDSALYLCASSGGGAEYQPQHFGDGTRLSIL.